The rows below give T cell receptor beta chains drawn from one sample of a study of human T cells and chemical hapten exposure. TCRdb ran MiXCR on the RACE reads and lists one entry per CDR3 protein. Altogether around 250,000 distinct CDR3 sequences are present, more than 6.5% being singletons, with the ten largest covering 2% to 3%. The input for sequencing was whole blood, taken in connection with sensitization to the hapten diphenylcyclopropenone (DPC). The source is a woman between 35 and 50 years old with alopecia areata. Some clones in this sample may be carry-over from other donors' samples. Both conserved end residues are part of each CDR3. The order of the fields is V gene, J gene, clone size, D gene, CDR3 protein, CDR3 DNA. The D gene is left open where the match is weak. Only part of the rows carry a size: once, few, many, or a class if the clone is expanded.

>TRBV11-2|TRBJ2-5|few|TRBD2
CASSPNAGGLQETQYF
TGTGCCAGCAGCCCAAATGCGGGAGGCCTACAAGAGACCCAGTACTTC
>TRBV6-2/TRBV6-3|TRBJ1-6|many|NA
CASSYSDNSPLHF
TGTGCCAGCAGTTACTCGGACAATTCACCCCTCCACTTT
>TRBV5-1|TRBJ2-5|NA|NA
CASSLSQPDSETQYF
TGCGCCAGCAGCTTGTCGCAGCCCGATTCGGAGACCCAGTACTTC
>TRBV27|TRBJ2-1|NA|TRBD2
CASSFGASGSNEQFF
TGTGCCAGCAGTTTTGGGGCTAGCGGGAGTAATGAGCAGTTCTTC
>TRBV28|TRBJ2-3|few|TRBD2
CASTLAGGPRSTDTQYF
TGTGCCAGTACACTAGCGGGAGGGCCGAGGAGCACAGATACGCAGTATTTT
>TRBV20-1|TRBJ2-4|few|NA
CSASGAENGIQYF
TGCAGTGCTAGTGGGGCCGAAAACGGCATTCAGTACTTC
>TRBV2|TRBJ1-5|few|TRBD1
CASGTGFNQPQHF
TGTGCCAGCGGGACAGGGTTCAATCAGCCCCAGCATTTT
>TRBV20-1|TRBJ2-1|few|TRBD2
CSAGPSGSSYNEQFF
TGCAGTGCGGGCCCTAGCGGAAGTTCCTACAATGAGCAGTTCTTC
>TRBV11-2|TRBJ2-5|many|NA
CASSFETGFPTHF
TGTGCCAGCAGCTTCGAGACCGGGTTCCCCACGCACTTC
>TRBV24-1|TRBJ2-1|NA|NA
CATSDLRIYNEQFF
TGTGCCACCAGTGATTTGAGGATTTACAATGAGCAGTTCTTC